Detailed here is one T cell receptor beta chain. This specimen belongs to a study of shared clonotypes between healthy human individuals. Profiled with immunoSEQ multiplex PCR; TCRdb holds only in-frame clones, not every one. Of about 1.1 million clones listed, approximately 80% are singletons. The J segment lost 10 bases and the V segment lost 5 bases, leaving 6 bases of the junction unmatched. The CDR3 loop spans 13 amino acids. Germline V gene data show CDR1 as SGHTA and CDR2 as FQGNSA. The chain is built from TRBV7-2 and TRBJ2-1, with 9 positions matching TRBD1. This clonotype originated in a man aged 18 to 30 in good health. Some clones in this sample may be carry-over from other donors' samples. Sequencing was performed on memory CD4+ T cells from PBMCs. Subset in this sample: CD45RA-negative fraction. The CDR3 reads CASSRDRDGEQFF. DNA for the CDR3: TGTGCCAGCAGCCGGGACAGGGACGGCGAGCAGTTCTTC.